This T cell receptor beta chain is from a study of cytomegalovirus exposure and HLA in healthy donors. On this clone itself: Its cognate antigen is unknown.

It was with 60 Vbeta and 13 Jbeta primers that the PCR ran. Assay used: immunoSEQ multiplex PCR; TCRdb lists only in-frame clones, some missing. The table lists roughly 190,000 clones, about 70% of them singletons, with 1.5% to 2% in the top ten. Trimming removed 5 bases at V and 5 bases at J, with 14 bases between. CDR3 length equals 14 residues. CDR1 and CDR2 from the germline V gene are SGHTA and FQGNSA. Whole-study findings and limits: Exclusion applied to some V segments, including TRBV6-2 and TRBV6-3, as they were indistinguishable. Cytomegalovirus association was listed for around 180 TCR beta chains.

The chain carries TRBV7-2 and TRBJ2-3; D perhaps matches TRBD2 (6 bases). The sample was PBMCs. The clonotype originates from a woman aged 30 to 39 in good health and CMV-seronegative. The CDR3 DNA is TGTGCCAGCAGCGATCGACACGGGGGAGATACGCAGTATTTT. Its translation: CASSDRHGGDTQYF. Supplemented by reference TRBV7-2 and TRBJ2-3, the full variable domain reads GAGVSQSPSNKVTEKGKDVELRCDPISGHTALYWYRQSLGQGLEFLIYFQGNSAPDKSGLPSDRFSAERTGGSVSTLTIQRTQQEDSAVYLCASSDRHGGDTQYFGPGTRLTVL.